One sample yielded the 21 T cell receptor beta chains listed below, sequenced in a study of spatial heterogeneity in lung cancer. General study points: Counts that tracked tumor mutation counts were those of expanded intratumoral alpha and beta TCRs.

The time point was: sample taken at primary tumor resection. MiXCR, run by TCRdb on the 5' RACE reads, gives a single entry per CDR3 protein. The data hold 9,000 to 10,000 distinct CDR3 sequences, with about 13% observed a single time. Antigens of these TCRs are unknown. Sequenced material: lung tumor tissue, taken at surgery. The receptors shown here come from a male donor with early-stage non-small cell lung cancer.

By share, this clonotype ranks as medium-sized. The gene calls are TRBV29-1 and TRBJ2-5, with TRBD2 as a possible D gene (6 bases). Germline loops: CDR1 SQVTM, CDR2 ANQGSEA. This CDR3 contains 13 residues. V lost 6 bases, J lost 2 bases, and 13 bases lay in between. CDR3 coding DNA: TGCAGCGTCCGCGCGGGATTACAAGAGACCCAGTACTTC. Amino acids: CSVRAGLQETQYF.

Many counts were recorded for this clonotype. The chain joins TRBV20-1 to TRBJ2-1; D unresolved. The germline CDR1 and CDR2 sequences are DFQATT and SNEGSKA (reference sequence). This CDR3 is 15 amino acids long. With 4 bases removed from V and 3 bases from J, the gap between germline ends came to 16 bases. This CDR3 is CSATPSAGGYNEQFF. CDR3 bases: TGCAGTGCTACGCCTTCGGCTGGCGGCTACAATGAGCAGTTCTTC.

This clonotype was detected ten times or more. The rearrangement joins TRBV13 to TRBJ2-2; 12 positions match TRBD2. Looked up from germline, CDR1 is PRHDT and CDR2 is FYEKMQ (reference sequence). The ends lost 5 bases at V and 7 bases at J; junction bases unmatched: 11. CDR3 size: 17 residues. CDR3 DNA sequence: TGTGCCAGCAGCCGGAGACTAGCGGGAGCCTTAGTCGGGGAGCTGTTTTTT. Its translation: CASSRRLAGALVGELFF.

This clonotype was counted many times. This chain links TRBV6-2 or TRBV6-3 with TRBJ2-1; 8 bases are a match to TRBD2. V was pared by 5 bases and J by 4 bases, with 4 bases of the junction left unmatched. Germline assignment: CDR1 MNHEY and CDR2 SVGEGT. The CDR3 is 14 residues long. CDR3 DNA sequence: TGTGCCAGCAGTGGGGGGACTAGATACAATGAGCAGTTCTTC. Its translation is CASSGGTRYNEQFF.

Within the sample, this clonotype is medium-sized. The chain carries TRBV12-3 or TRBV12-4 and TRBJ2-3; a possible D gene is TRBD1 (6 bases). V was clipped by 7 bases and J by 0 bases, with 11 bases between them. This CDR3 comprises 14 residues. CDR3 residues: CASIRGGSTDTQYF. The CDR3 nucleotides are TGTGCCAGCATTAGAGGGGGTAGCACAGATACGCAGTATTTT.

Judged by abundance, this clonotype is medium-sized (0.01 to 0.1%). This chain uses TRBV7-2 with TRBJ1-5; no firm D call. V shed 1 base and J shed 0 bases, with 10 bases lying between them. Germline V gives CDR1 SGHTA, CDR2 FQGNSA. The CDR3 sequence is 16 residues long. The CDR3: CASSLGIEYSNQPQHF. CDR3 nucleotides: TGTGCCAGCAGCTTAGGTATTGAGTATAGCAATCAGCCCCAGCATTTT.

This clonotype has a count of ten or more. The chain has TRBV5-1 and TRBJ2-3; tentative D call: TRBD1 (6 bases). V was clipped by 0 bases and J by 1 base, with 9 bases between them. Germline CDR1 SGHRS, CDR2 YFSETQ. This CDR3 has 15 amino acids. CDR3 sequence: CASSLGTVGTDTQYF. The CDR3, as DNA: TGCGCCAGCAGCTTGGGGACAGTAGGCACAGATACGCAGTATTTT.

The chain joins TRBV7-2 to TRBJ2-5; tentative D call: TRBD2 (6 bases). The CDR3 runs to 16 residues. V lost 2 bases and J lost 4, with 17 bases in between. Germline V gene sequence: CDR1 SGHTA, CDR2 FQGNSA. In nucleotides, the CDR3 is TGTGCCAGCAGCTTAAATAGTCCTAGCGAGTCAGAGACCCAGTACTTC. Its translation: CASSLNSPSESETQYF.

At least ten counts were recorded for this clonotype. This chain joins TRBV5-1 and TRBJ1-5; 7 bases fit TRBD1. V trimming: 4 bases; J trimming: 2 bases; junction bases outside the gene matches: 3. Germline V gene lookup returns CDR1 SGHRS and CDR2 YFSETQ. CDR3 length: 14 residues. CDR3 in amino acids: CASSVTGGNQPQHF. Here the CDR3 DNA reads TGCGCCAGCAGCGTAACAGGGGGCAATCAGCCCCAGCATTTT.

This clonotype showed up many times. CDR3 loop: CASSITGTSGTEQYF. CDR3 DNA sequence: TGTGCCAGCAGCATTACCGGGACTAGCGGGACCGAGCAGTACTTC. This chain joins TRBV4-2 and TRBJ2-7; 13 nucleotides agree with TRBD2. CDR1 and CDR2 from the germline V gene are LGHNA and YNFKEQ. J lost 6 bases, V lost 5 bases, and 7 bases had no gene match. The CDR3 totals 15 residues.

This clonotype was detected a few times. The chain recombines TRBV21-1 with TRBJ2-7; TRBD1 is the table's D call, not checked against the DNA. TRBV21-1 is a pseudogene. The CDR3 has 13 residues. The CDR3 here is CASSSLYAYEQYF. In DNA form, the CDR3 reads TGTGCCAGCAGCAGCCTGTACGCCTACGAGCAGTACTTC.

This clonotype counts as medium-sized. The chain couples TRBV12-3 or TRBV12-4 to TRBJ2-5, with D tentatively TRBD2 (6 bases). V shed 6 bases and J shed 3 bases, with 11 bases lying between them. The CDR3 runs 13 residues. The CDR3 protein is CASRPSGEETQYF. The CDR3 DNA follows: TGTGCCAGCAGGCCCTCGGGGGAAGAGACCCAGTACTTC.

This clonotype showed up many times. The chain is built from TRBV3-1 and TRBJ2-5; D unclear. This CDR3 has 11 amino acids. Germline CDR1 reads LGHDT; CDR2 reads YNNKEL (reference sequence). Trimming stripped 2 bases from V and 5 bases from J, with 3 bases between. Here the CDR3 DNA reads TGTGCCAGCAGCCAATCGGAGACCCAGTACTTC. Encoded protein: CASSQSETQYF.

The chain couples TRBV3-1 to TRBJ2-7; D unclear. The CDR3 length is 12 residues. Germline assignment: CDR1 LGHDT and CDR2 YNNKEL (reference sequence). Trimming took 1 base from V and 5 from J, leaving 6 bases between them. The CDR3 spells CASSQAIDEQYF. The CDR3 DNA sequence: TGTGCCAGCAGCCAAGCAATTGACGAGCAGTACTTC.

The chain employs TRBV12-3 or TRBV12-4 and TRBJ1-2; possible D gene TRBD1, 6 bases. The CDR3 contains 11 residues. The V and J ends lost 10 bases and 8 bases respectively, with 14 bases between them. DNA for the CDR3: TGTGCCATCTTGGGGGCATACGGCTACACCTTC. Amino acids: CAILGAYGYTF.

This chain connects TRBV11-2 to TRBJ2-7; D gene unclear. Germline-derived CDR1 and CDR2 are SGHAT and FQNNGV. The CDR3 has 12 amino acids. Trimming removed 3 bases at V and 3 bases at J, with 6 bases between. CDR3 in amino acids: CASSFSLYEQYF. Written as DNA, the CDR3 is TGTGCCAGCAGCTTTAGCCTCTACGAGCAGTACTTC. Based on the CDR3 plus reference TRBV11-2 and TRBJ2-7, the full variable domain is EAGVAQSPRYKIIEKRQSVAFWCNPISGHATLYWYQQILGQGPKLLIQFQNNGVVDDSQLPKDRFSAERLKGVDSTLKIQPAKLEDSAVYLCASSFSLYEQYFGPGTRLTVT.

In this sample, this clonotype is medium-sized. The chain has TRBV10-3 and TRBJ2-5, with D perhaps matching TRBD1 (5 bases). V lost 4 bases to trimming and J lost 2 bases, with 11 bases between them. This CDR3 has 14 residues. Germline CDR1 reads ENHRY; CDR2 reads SYGVKD. CDR3 sequence (DNA): TGTGCCATCAGTGTAGGGGCAGGTCAAGAGACCCAGTACTTC. Amino acids: CAISVGAGQETQYF.

This clonotype was seen ten or more times. The rearrangement uses TRBV30 and TRBJ2-2, with TRBD1 identical over 8 bases. CDR3 length: 15 residues. Germline lookup yields CDR1 GTSNPN and CDR2 SVGIG (reference sequence). J lost 0 bases, V lost 2 bases, and 2 bases had no gene match. DNA of the CDR3: TGTGCCTGGAGTACAGGGGGGACGAACACCGGGGAGCTGTTTTTT. Translated, it gives CAWSTGGTNTGELFF.

This clonotype was recorded at least ten times. The chain employs TRBV3-1 and TRBJ1-2, with a weak D call TRBD1 (6 bases). The germline CDR1 and CDR2 sequences are LGHDT and YNNKEL (reference sequence). V was cut by 1 base and J by 6 bases, with 9 bases left in between. This CDR3 contains 13 residues. CDR3 sequence (DNA): TGTGCCAGCAGCCAAGGGACAGCCAATGGCTACACCTTC. Its translation: CASSQGTANGYTF.

Ten or more counts support this clonotype. The rearrangement joins TRBV18 to TRBJ2-1, with 9 bases identical to TRBD1. This CDR3 contains 14 residues. CDR1 KGHSH and CDR2 LQKENI come from the germline V gene. With V trimmed by 3 bases and J by 8 bases, 5 bases remained unmatched. The CDR3 DNA reads TGTGCCAGCTCACCGTGGGACAGGGTGCATGAGCAGTTCTTC. It yields the protein CASSPWDRVHEQFF.

The sample holds many counts of this clonotype. The gene calls are TRBV7-2 and TRBJ2-7; 9 bases match TRBD1. The V gene end was trimmed by 5 bases and the J gene end by 4 bases; junction bases not matched to a gene: 12. Germline CDR1 SGHTA, CDR2 FQGNSA. The CDR3 loop spans 16 amino acids. CDR3 sequence: CASSPRGGGTGYEQYF. The CDR3, as DNA: TGTGCCAGCAGCCCCCGAGGAGGCGGGACAGGGTACGAGCAGTACTTC.